This TCR beta chain emerged from a study of blood T cells in healthy people across ages. Study-wide context: Template-switching capture recovered about one barcoded beta molecule per two T cells. Study findings and constraints: Unsorted PBMCs blocked a conclusive comparison of naive and antigen-experienced cells. No one knew whether donors had CMV, which possibly confounded expanded clonotype changes.

Alongside a J-beta primer mix, a sample-barcoded 5' primer served in a second PCR lasting about 7 to 12 cycles. Each cDNA molecule, via a template-switch adaptor with 12 random nucleotides, was tagged. TCRdb re-called the 5' RACE reads with MiXCR, one entry per CDR3 protein. The table records hundreds of thousands of distinct CDR3 sequences, roughly half of them present only once. This clonotype has at least ten counts. The antigen remains unidentified. Deletions cut 2 bases from V and 2 bases from J, with 17 bases between. The CDR3 spans 17 residues. Sample: blood. This TCR was sampled from a woman of 80 years or more in good health. J is TRBJ2-3 and V is TRBV12-3 or TRBV12-4; D is possibly TRBD2 (6 bases). The CDR3 DNA is TGTGCCAGCAGTTTAATACTCGGGGGTCGGCTCACAGATACGCAGTATTTT. Residues: CASSLILGGRLTDTQYF.